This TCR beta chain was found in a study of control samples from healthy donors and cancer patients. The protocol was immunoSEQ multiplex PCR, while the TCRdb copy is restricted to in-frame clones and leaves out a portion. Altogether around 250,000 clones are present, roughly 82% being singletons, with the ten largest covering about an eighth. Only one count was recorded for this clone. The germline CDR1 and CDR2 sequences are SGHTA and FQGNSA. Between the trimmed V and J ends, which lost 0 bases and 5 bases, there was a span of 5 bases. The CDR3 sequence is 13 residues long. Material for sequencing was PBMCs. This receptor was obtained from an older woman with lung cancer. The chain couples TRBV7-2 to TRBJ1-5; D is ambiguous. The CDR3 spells CASSLARDQPQHF. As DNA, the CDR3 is TGTGCCAGCAGCTTAGCGCGGGATCAGCCCCAGCATTTT.